Presented here are 8 T cell receptor beta chains from one specimen sequenced in a study of T cell responses to AZD1222 COVID-19 vaccine. Assay: immunoSEQ multiplex PCR; the TCRdb copy retains only in-frame clones and omits some. The sample yields 150,000 to 200,000 clones, about 92% seen once. The sequenced sample was peripheral blood, obtained on day 0 of AZD1222 vaccination. The source is an adult in good health.

The V and J genes are TRBV3-1 (or the pseudogene TRBV3-2) and TRBJ1-3; 8 bases align to TRBD1. CDR3 length: 15 residues. Germline assignment: CDR1 LGHDT and CDR2 YNNKEL (reference sequence). The J segment lost 5 bases and the V segment lost 7 bases, leaving 10 bases of the junction unmatched. The chain's CDR3 is CASTGDRRGRNTIYF. For the CDR3, the DNA is TGTGCCAGCACCGGGGACAGGCGAGGGCGAAACACCATATATTTT.

The V gene is TRBV2, the J gene TRBJ2-7; 8 bases are a match to TRBD1. The CDR3 sequence is 13 residues long. The ends lost 5 bases at V and 3 bases at J; junction bases unmatched: 3. CDR1 is SNHLY and CDR2 is FYNNEI in the germline V gene. CDR3 nucleotide sequence: TGTGCCAGCAGTTCCGGGACAGGCTACGAGCAGTACTTC. Protein sequence: CASSSGTGYEQYF.

This clone was seen only once. V usage is TRBV3-1 (or the pseudogene TRBV3-2) and J usage is TRBJ1-2, with D unresolved. V was clipped by 0 bases and J by 7 bases, with 3 bases between them. Germline V gives CDR1 LGHDT, CDR2 YNNKEL (reference sequence). The CDR3 covers 11 residues. This chain's CDR3 is CASSQDSGYTF. The CDR3 region has the DNA TGTGCCAGCAGCCAAGATAGTGGCTACACCTTC.

The chain uses TRBV5-6 and TRBJ2-1; D possibly corresponds to TRBD1 (6 bases). V was cut by 0 bases and J by 0 bases, with 10 bases left in between. This CDR3 has 16 amino acids. Germline V gene lookup returns CDR1 SGHDT and CDR2 YYEEEE. CDR3 sequence reads: CASSLVVGGSYNEQFF. In DNA, the CDR3 is TGTGCCAGCAGCTTGGTGGTAGGGGGCTCCTACAATGAGCAGTTCTTC. The full variable domain, completed using reference TRBV5-6 and TRBJ2-1, is DAGVTQSPTHLIKTRGQQVTLRCSPKSGHDTVSWYQQALGQGPQFIFQYYEEEERQRGNFPDRFSGHQFPNYSSELNVNALLLGDSALYLCASSLVVGGSYNEQFFGPGTRLTVL.

This sequence joins TRBV3-1 (or the pseudogene TRBV3-2) and TRBJ1-2, with 8 bases aligning to TRBD1. The germline V gene encodes CDR1 LGHDT and CDR2 YNNKEL (reference sequence). The CDR3 covers 16 residues. V shed 0 bases and J 5 bases; nucleotides not matched to a gene: 8. The CDR3 nucleotides read TGTGCCAGCAGCCAAGATGGTGGACAGGGCTGGTATGGCTACACCTTC. Amino acids: CASSQDGGQGWYGYTF.

The chain employs TRBV5-1 and TRBJ1-3; D remains ambiguous. The CDR3 has 15 amino acids. Trimming removed 0 bases from V and 0 bases from J, with 7 bases in between. Germline assignment: CDR1 SGHRS and CDR2 YFSETQ. CDR3 DNA: TGCGCCAGCAGCTTGGGGGTGGCCTCTGGAAACACCATATATTTT. This codes for CASSLGVASGNTIYF.

The rearrangement joins TRBV6-5 to TRBJ1-3; D is unresolved. CDR1 and CDR2 (germline): MNHEY, SVGAGI. Between the trimmed V and J ends, which lost 6 bases and 4 bases, there was a span of 16 bases. The CDR3 is 15 residues long. DNA of the CDR3: TGTGCCAGCAGCCTCAGCCCTTACGGAGGAAACACCATATATTTT. It codes for CASSLSPYGGNTIYF.

V gene TRBV6-1 combines with J gene TRBJ1-1; D remains unclear. Germline CDR1 MNHNS, CDR2 SASEGT. The CDR3 has 15 residues. The V end lost 2 bases, the J end lost 0 bases, and 10 bases lay between the germline ends. The CDR3 reads CASSEHSSMNTEAFF. The CDR3 nucleotides are TGTGCCAGCAGTGAACACAGCTCCATGAACACTGAAGCTTTCTTT.